Below are 24 T cell receptor beta chains sequenced from a single sample in a study of T cell responses to AZD1222 COVID-19 vaccine (dated by TCRdb to the early 2020s). Interpreted using the paper, the time point label stands for: about 28 days (+/-7) after the second vaccine dose. To prepare the library, the immunoSEQ multiplex PCR assay was applied. TCRdb holds this immuneACCESS table with in-frame rearrangements only. Some clones are missing; in checked studies, unresolved V genes explain under half, and the rest has no known cause. Recorded for this sample are some 120,000 clones; around nine tenths of them occurred a single time. 1.5% to 2% of the sample belongs to the ten largest clones. The sequences come from peripheral blood, collected 28 days after the second AZD1222 dose. The receptors shown here come from an adult who received the AZD1222 COVID-19 vaccine.

Only one count was recorded for this clone. V is TRBV6-4 and J is TRBJ1-4; no clear D. Trimming cost V 0 bases and J 3 bases, with 14 bases left between them. The germline CDR1 and CDR2 sequences are MRHNA and SNTAGT. The CDR3 consists of 17 residues. Here the CDR3 reads CASSDSLCGPSNEKLFF. CDR3 DNA sequence: TGTGCCAGCAGTGACTCTCTGTGTGGACCCTCTAATGAAAAACTGTTTTTT.

This clone was recorded once. The chain has TRBV7-3 and TRBJ1-4, with a possible D match to TRBD1 (5 bases). This CDR3 has 14 amino acids. V lost 5 bases and J 7 bases, leaving 14 bases between the germline ends. The germline V gene has CDR1 SGHTA and CDR2 FQGTGA. The CDR3 DNA reads TGTGCCAGCAGCCCCGGCCCCGGGGGTGAAAAACTGTTTTTT. Translated, it gives CASSPGPGGEKLFF.

The V and J genes are TRBV3-1 (or the pseudogene TRBV3-2) and TRBJ2-3; D may be TRBD2 (5 bases). V lost 4 bases to trimming and J lost 4 bases, with 9 bases between them. Per germline, CDR1 LGHDT and CDR2 YNNKEL (reference sequence). The CDR3 contains 13 residues. CDR3 residues: CASSRESPDTQYF. In DNA form, the CDR3 reads TGTGCCAGCAGCCGGGAGAGCCCAGATACGCAGTATTTT.

The rearrangement links TRBV9 to TRBJ2-1; 9 nucleotides align to TRBD2. Germline V gives CDR1 SGDLS, CDR2 YYNGEE. V lost 2 bases and J lost 0; bases outside the gene matches: 9. This CDR3 has 18 amino acids. The CDR3 DNA is TGTGCCAGCAGCGTTATAGCGGGAGTTTTAAGCTCCTACAATGAGCAGTTCTTC. Translating it yields CASSVIAGVLSSYNEQFF. Full variable domain (outside the CDR3, taken from reference TRBV9 and TRBJ2-1): DSGVTQTPKHLITATGQRVTLRCSPRSGDLSVYWYQQSLDQGLQFLIQYYNGEERAKGNILERFSAQQFPDLHSELNLSSLELGDSALYFCASSVIAGVLSSYNEQFFGPGTRLTVL.

The chain recombines TRBV28 with TRBJ1-6, with D possibly matching TRBD1 (5 bases). Trimming took off 6 bases at V and 7 bases at J, with 16 bases between the two ends. Germline loops: CDR1 MDHEN, CDR2 SYDVKM. This CDR3 comprises 15 residues. The CDR3 DNA reads TGTGCCAGCAGACCCCTAGGGCAGGGAAATTCACCCCTCCACTTT. Protein product: CASRPLGQGNSPLHF.

This chain links TRBV27 with TRBJ1-6; TRBD1 is a possible D gene (5 bases). V shed 8 bases and J shed 10 bases, with 12 bases lying between them. The CDR3 runs to 12 residues. Germline CDR1 and CDR2: MNHEY and SMNVEV (reference sequence). This CDR3 is CASRDSTSPLHF. The DNA for the CDR3 is TGTGCCAGCCGGGACTCCACCTCACCCCTCCACTTT.

The chain uses TRBV15 and TRBJ2-7; a weak D match, TRBD2 (6 bases). This CDR3 is 14 amino acids long. V was cut by 2 bases and J by 6 bases, with 14 bases left in between. The germline V gene has CDR1 LNHNV and CDR2 YYDKDF (reference sequence). CDR3 in amino acids: CATSRIWTKVEQYF. CDR3 coding DNA: TGTGCCACCAGCAGAATTTGGACTAAAGTCGAGCAGTACTTC. Based on the CDR3 plus reference TRBV15 and TRBJ2-7, the full variable domain is DAMVIQNPRYQVTQFGKPVTLSCSQTLNHNVMYWYQQKSSQAPKLLFHYYDKDFNNEADTPDNFQSRRPNTSFCFLDIRSPGLGDTAMYLCATSRIWTKVEQYFGPGTRLTVT.

This chain connects TRBV12-5 to TRBJ1-3; D gene unclear. From germline, CDR1 is LGHNT and CDR2 FRNRAP. Trimming removed 2 bases at V and 3 bases at J, with 2 bases between. This CDR3 is 12 amino acids long. In DNA form, the CDR3 reads TGTGCTAGTGGTTTGAATGGAAACACCATATATTTT. It codes for CASGLNGNTIYF.

This clone was seen a single time. This chain links TRBV15 with TRBJ2-7; a possible D gene is TRBD2 (5 bases). This CDR3 has 14 amino acids. Germline CDR1 LNHNV, CDR2 YYDKDF (reference sequence). V was pared by 9 bases and J by 0 bases, with 15 bases between. For the CDR3, the DNA is TGTGCCACAGGTTCCGACTACCCCTCCTACGAGCAGTACTTC. It specifies CATGSDYPSYEQYF.

CDR3 DNA: TGCGCCAGCAGCGCACGACTAGCGGGAGGGATTGGGAACACCGGGGAGCTGTTTTTT. It translates to CASSARLAGGIGNTGELFF. The chain employs TRBV5-1 and TRBJ2-2; TRBD2 agrees at 14 bases. Germline V CDR1 and CDR2: SGHRS, YFSETQ. The CDR3 has 19 residues. Trimming took 4 bases from V and 1 from J; bases not matched to a gene: 9.

The chain recombines TRBV12-3 or TRBV12-4 with TRBJ1-4; no clear D. Trimming removed 2 bases from V and 7 bases from J, with 5 bases in between. This CDR3 has 12 amino acids. The chain's CDR3 is CASSLTGEKLFF. In DNA, the CDR3 is TGTGCCAGCAGTTTAACTGGTGAAAAACTGTTTTTT.

The table lists this clone with a count of one. The V gene is TRBV6-5, the J gene TRBJ2-2; D not certain. V was shortened by 3 bases and J by 6 bases, with 14 bases between the two germline ends. Germline V lookup: CDR1 MNHEY, CDR2 SVGAGI. The CDR3 is 15 residues long. The CDR3 nucleotides read TGTGCCAGCAGTTATAACGCGGCCAACCCCGGGGAGCTGTTTTTT. It translates to CASSYNAANPGELFF.

The V call is TRBV27, the J call TRBJ2-1; 7 bases line up with TRBD1. Germline V lookup: CDR1 MNHEY, CDR2 SMNVEV (reference sequence). The CDR3 has 14 amino acids. J was trimmed by 5 bases and V by 5 bases; bases with no gene match: 6. The CDR3: CASSKDRNNNEQFF. Written as DNA, the CDR3 is TGTGCCAGCAGTAAGGACAGGAATAACAATGAGCAGTTCTTC.

The chain combines TRBV11-1 with TRBJ1-1; no firm D call. Germline values: CDR1 SGHAT, CDR2 FQDESV (reference sequence). The CDR3 loop spans 13 amino acids. With 4 bases removed from V and 1 base from J, the gap between germline ends came to 7 bases. CDR3 sequence reads: CASSSDSNTEAFF. The CDR3 DNA reads TGTGCCAGCAGCTCGGACTCGAACACTGAAGCTTTCTTT.

The chain carries TRBV28 and TRBJ2-7; D unresolved. The length of the CDR3 is 11 residues. Germline V gene lookup returns CDR1 MDHEN and CDR2 SYDVKM. Deletions cut 7 bases from V and 3 bases from J, with 7 bases between. The CDR3 loop reads CASTQDYEQYF. The CDR3 region has the DNA TGTGCCAGCACCCAGGACTACGAGCAGTACTTC.

The chain is built from TRBV15 and TRBJ2-7; 16 bases match TRBD2. The CDR3 runs 19 residues. V dropped 2 bases and J dropped 5; count of bases not matched to a gene: 12. CDR1 is LNHNV, CDR2 YYDKDF, per germline (reference sequence). The CDR3 DNA follows: TGTGCCACCAGCAGATTACCTCCGGGGACTAGCGGGAGGGCCAACGAGCAGTACTTC. The encoded protein is CATSRLPPGTSGRANEQYF.

The chain has TRBV28 and TRBJ1-5, with D perhaps matching TRBD1 (6 bases). Looked up from germline, CDR1 is MDHEN and CDR2 is SYDVKM. The ends were cut back, 5 bases at V and 8 bases at J, with 10 bases in the middle. The CDR3 covers 12 residues. The CDR3 is CASSIQGKPQHF. DNA of the CDR3: TGTGCCAGCAGTATACAGGGAAAGCCCCAGCATTTT.

The CDR3 DNA reads as TGTGCCAGCAGTTTCTCGGTTACTTCCAGCCCTGGGGCCAACGTCCTGACTTTC. Protein product: CASSFSVTSSPGANVLTF. The chain recombines TRBV27 with TRBJ2-6, with unresolved D. There are 18 residues in the CDR3. Per germline, CDR1 MNHEY and CDR2 SMNVEV (reference sequence). Deletions cut 3 bases from V and 2 bases from J, with 17 bases between.

This chain joins TRBV3-1 (or the pseudogene TRBV3-2) and TRBJ2-1; a weak D match, TRBD2 (5 bases). V was clipped by 2 bases and J by 1 base, with 18 bases between them. The CDR3 sequence is 18 residues long. CDR1 LGHDT and CDR2 YNNKEL come from the germline V gene (reference sequence). In DNA, the CDR3 is TGTGCCAGCAGCCAATCAAGGGCGGGCCGCCGGTCCTACAATGAGCAGTTCTTC. Translating it yields CASSQSRAGRRSYNEQFF.

The V and J genes are TRBV27 and TRBJ2-1; 7 positions match TRBD1. Germline CDR1 and CDR2: MNHEY and SMNVEV (reference sequence). The CDR3 covers 13 residues. The V and J ends lost 5 bases and 6 bases, in that order; junction bases with no gene match: 4. The CDR3 protein is CASSLGQLNEQFF. CDR3 DNA sequence: TGTGCCAGCAGTCTGGGACAGCTCAATGAGCAGTTCTTC.

The J gene is TRBJ2-5, the V gene TRBV11-2; D tentatively fits TRBD1 or TRBD2 (5 bases each). This CDR3 is built from 13 residues. The germline V and J ends were trimmed by 4 bases and 3 bases, with 9 bases remaining between them. Germline CDR1 and CDR2: SGHAT and FQNNGV. The CDR3 region is CASSSGTEETQYF. The CDR3, as DNA: TGTGCCAGCAGCTCTGGGACCGAAGAGACCCAGTACTTC.

The chain links TRBV28 to TRBJ2-7, with TRBD1 identical over 9 bases. CDR1 MDHEN and CDR2 SYDVKM come from the germline V gene. This CDR3 has 14 residues. The V segment lost 4 bases and the J segment 5 bases; nucleotides outside the gene matches: 6. The CDR3 bases are TGTGCCAGCAGTTCCGGGACAGGGTTAGACGAGCAGTACTTC. Its translation is CASSSGTGLDEQYF.

The chain combines TRBV29-1 with TRBJ1-1; no definite D call. The V end was cut by 4 bases, the J end by 4 bases, with 16 bases between. The CDR3 is 14 amino acids. The V gene's germline CDR1 is SQVTM and CDR2 ANQGSEA. The CDR3 loop reads CSVVLRGASTEAFF. DNA of the CDR3: TGCAGCGTTGTACTTCGGGGAGCGAGCACTGAAGCTTTCTTT.

This clone was recorded once. The chain has TRBV6-2 or TRBV6-3 and TRBJ1-4, with a possible D match to TRBD1 (5 bases). The germline V gene has CDR1 MNHEY and CDR2 SVGEGT. The CDR3 extends over 15 amino acids. Trimming cost V 0 bases and J 10 bases, with 15 bases left between them. This CDR3 is CASSYSPRVMVKLFF. CDR3 nucleotide sequence: TGTGCCAGCAGTTACTCGCCCAGGGTAATGGTAAAACTGTTTTTT.